The 23 T cell receptor beta chains below come from one sample, sequenced in a study of blood T cell repertoires in COVID-19. Sequenced by immunoSEQ multiplex PCR; TCRdb stores in-frame clones only, minus some. The sample lists about 61,000 clones; just over 85% were seen once. Sample: peripheral blood. The receptors shown here come from a woman of 80 years or more with active COVID-19.

The CDR3 spells CASSNRVAGAYEQYF. The CDR3 DNA is TGTGCCAGCAGTAACAGGGTGGCGGGGGCCTACGAGCAGTACTTC. The chain carries TRBV6-2 or TRBV6-3 and TRBJ2-7; possible D gene TRBD2, 7 bases. The V end lost 5 bases, the J end lost 2 bases, and 16 bases lay between the germline ends. The CDR3 consists of 15 residues. The V gene's germline CDR1 is MNHEY and CDR2 SVGEGT.

This chain links TRBV5-1 with TRBJ1-2; D unclear. The V end lost 0 bases, the J end lost 2 bases, and 11 bases lay between the germline ends. This CDR3 is 15 amino acids long. CDR1 is SGHRS and CDR2 is YFSETQ in the germline V gene. CDR3 sequence reads: CASSLGGLQNYGYTF. In DNA form, the CDR3 reads TGCGCCAGCAGCTTGGGTGGCCTTCAAAACTATGGCTACACCTTC. Using reference TRBV5-1 and TRBJ1-2 for the parts outside the CDR3, the full variable domain is KAGVTQTPRYLIKTRGQQVTLSCSPISGHRSVSWYQQTPGQGLQFLFEYFSETQRNKGNFPGRFSGRQFSNSRSEMNVSTLELGDSALYLCASSLGGLQNYGYTFGSGTRLTVV.

This rearrangement joins TRBV5-1 to TRBJ2-2, with a tentative D call TRBD2 (5 bases). CDR1 and CDR2 (germline): SGHRS, YFSETQ. The CDR3 totals 16 residues. V was trimmed by 0 bases and J by 1 base, leaving 10 bases between them. The CDR3 bases are TGCGCCAGCAGCTTGGCCGGGATCCAGAACACCGGGGAGCTGTTTTTT. This sequence encodes CASSLAGIQNTGELFF.

The V gene is TRBV9, the J gene TRBJ1-5, with D maybe TRBD1 (6 bases). The germline V and J ends were trimmed by 1 base and 7 bases, with 15 bases remaining between them. Germline V lookup: CDR1 SGDLS, CDR2 YYNGEE. The CDR3 has 15 residues. This CDR3 is CASSVSQGQEQPQHF. The CDR3 DNA sequence: TGTGCCAGCAGCGTATCCCAGGGGCAGGAGCAGCCCCAGCATTTT.

The V gene is TRBV5-1, the J gene TRBJ1-2; D might be TRBD1 (6 bases). This CDR3 is built from 13 residues. The germline V gene encodes CDR1 SGHRS and CDR2 YFSETQ. V was trimmed by 5 bases and J by 4 bases, leaving 12 bases between them. The CDR3 DNA is TGCGCCAGCAGTAAAACAGGGCCCTATGGCTACACCTTC. Translation: CASSKTGPYGYTF.

CDR3 residues: CASSLGGDPTDTQYF. CDR3 nucleotides: TGTGCCAGCAGCTTAGGGGGAGACCCCACAGATACGCAGTATTTT. This rearrangement joins TRBV7-9 to TRBJ2-3; a possible D gene is TRBD2 (5 bases). Trimming took 1 base from V and 2 from J, leaving 10 bases between them. Germline V lookup: CDR1 SEHNR, CDR2 FQNEAQ (reference sequence). The CDR3 covers 15 residues.

The chain uses TRBV10-3 and TRBJ2-1, with D perhaps TRBD2 (6 bases). The CDR3 contains 16 residues. Between the trimmed V and J ends, which lost 6 bases and 0 bases, there was a span of 15 bases. Germline CDR1 reads ENHRY; CDR2 reads SYGVKD. This CDR3 reads CAISLWDSSSYNEQFF. The CDR3 nucleotides read TGTGCCATCAGCCTATGGGACTCCAGCTCCTACAATGAGCAGTTCTTC.

This clone was seen a handful of times. The rearrangement links TRBV5-1 to TRBJ2-7; 11 bases are a match to TRBD2. The CDR3 length is 15 residues. Germline V lookup: CDR1 SGHRS, CDR2 YFSETQ. Trimming at V came to 0 bases and at J to 6 bases, leaving 5 bases not matched to a gene. CDR3 region: CASSLELAGGREQYF. The CDR3 DNA reads as TGCGCCAGCAGCTTGGAGCTAGCGGGGGGCCGCGAGCAGTACTTC.

The V call is TRBV7-2, the J call TRBJ1-1; D remains ambiguous. This CDR3 contains 13 residues. Germline CDR1 SGHTA, CDR2 FQGNSA. V lost 4 bases and J lost 2, with 8 bases in between. The CDR3 DNA reads as TGTGCCAGCAGCTCCCAGGTCAACACTGAAGCTTTCTTT. It translates to CASSSQVNTEAFF. Full variable domain (outside the CDR3, taken from reference TRBV7-2 and TRBJ1-1): GAGVSQSPSNKVTEKGKDVELRCDPISGHTALYWYRQSLGQGLEFLIYFQGNSAPDKSGLPSDRFSAERTGGSVSTLTIQRTQQEDSAVYLCASSSQVNTEAFFGQGTRLTVV.

This chain joins TRBV5-1 and TRBJ2-3; 10 nucleotides align to TRBD2. V shed 4 bases, J shed 1 base, and the junction held 9 bases outside the gene matches. Germline V gene sequence: CDR1 SGHRS, CDR2 YFSETQ. This CDR3 comprises 17 residues. CDR3 region: CASSALTSGAGTDTQYF. DNA for the CDR3: TGCGCCAGCAGCGCCTTAACTAGCGGGGCAGGCACAGATACGCAGTATTTT.

V usage is TRBV7-8 and J usage is TRBJ2-6; 7 bases fit TRBD1. The CDR3 sequence is 15 residues long. Unmatched junction bases numbered 2, after V lost 5 bases and J lost 1 base. From germline, CDR1 is SGHVS and CDR2 FQNEAQ. The CDR3 here is CASSDRDSGANVLTF. Written as DNA, the CDR3 is TGTGCCAGCAGCGACAGGGATTCTGGGGCCAACGTCCTGACTTTC.

The chain recombines TRBV18 with TRBJ2-1; 9 positions agree with TRBD1. CDR3 length: 14 amino acids. The germline V gene has CDR1 KGHSH and CDR2 LQKENI. The ends lost 8 bases at V and 5 bases at J; junction bases unmatched: 7. CDR3 sequence reads: CASNSGTGNNEQFF. DNA for the CDR3: TGTGCCAGCAACTCCGGGACAGGGAACAATGAGCAGTTCTTC.

The chain couples TRBV3-1 (or the pseudogene TRBV3-2) to TRBJ2-3, with D possibly TRBD1 on 5 matching bases. Germline CDR1 and CDR2: LGHDT and YNNKEL (reference sequence). There are 13 residues in the CDR3. Deletions cut 4 bases from V and 5 bases from J, with 10 bases between. The DNA for the CDR3 is TGTGCCAGCAGCCCGAATAGGGGAGATACGCAGTATTTT. As protein: CASSPNRGDTQYF.

This chain joins TRBV9 and TRBJ1-2; D unclear. The germline gives CDR1 SGDLS, CDR2 YYNGEE. The CDR3 runs 13 residues. V was cut by 2 bases and J by 4 bases, with 9 bases left in between. The CDR3 DNA reads TGTGCCAGCAGCGTTCCACCTACCTATGGCTACACCTTC. Its protein is CASSVPPTYGYTF.

J is TRBJ2-7 and V is TRBV18; maybe TRBD1 (6 bases). V was trimmed by 4 bases and J by 5 bases, leaving 9 bases between them. The germline V gene has CDR1 KGHSH and CDR2 LQKENI. CDR3 length equals 12 residues. The CDR3 region has the DNA TGTGCCAGCTCACGTGGGGGCAACGAGCAGTACTTC. Amino acids: CASSRGGNEQYF.

The chain joins TRBV5-4 to TRBJ2-3; weak D call: TRBD2 (5 bases). CDR3 size: 15 residues. CDR1 is SGHNT and CDR2 is YYREEE in the germline V gene (reference sequence). V lost 4 bases and J 1 base, leaving 13 bases between the germline ends. The DNA for the CDR3 is TGTGCCAGCAGCCCTGGGTGGCGGGGCACAGATACGCAGTATTTT. Residues: CASSPGWRGTDTQYF.

The table lists this clone with many counts. V is TRBV28 and J is TRBJ1-2; 9 bases are shared with TRBD1. Unmatched junction bases numbered 9, after V lost 6 bases and J lost 4 bases. CDR1 MDHEN and CDR2 SYDVKM come from the germline V gene. This CDR3 region has 15 residues. CDR3 coding DNA: TGTGCCAGCAGGGCCCCCGGACAGGGGACCTATGGCTACACCTTC. Encoded protein: CASRAPGQGTYGYTF.

This clone was counted once. This sequence joins TRBV6-6 and TRBJ1-6; D is ambiguous. The CDR3 is made up of 14 amino acids. Looked up from germline, CDR1 is MNHNY and CDR2 is SVGAGI (reference sequence). Trimming left V 7 bases short and J 0 bases short, with 7 bases between. CDR3 residues: CASIASSYNSPLHF. The DNA for the CDR3 is TGTGCCAGCATCGCGAGCTCCTATAATTCACCCCTCCACTTT.

This clone was found once. This chain uses TRBV7-3 with TRBJ2-1; 11 bases are a match to TRBD2. The CDR3 is made up of 16 amino acids. With 3 bases clipped from V and 0 bases from J, the junction kept 1 base outside the gene matches. Looked up from germline, CDR1 is SGHTA and CDR2 is FQGTGA. CDR3 residues: CASSLGLAVSYNEQFF. The DNA for the CDR3 is TGTGCCAGCAGCTTGGGACTAGCGGTCTCCTACAATGAGCAGTTCTTC.

This clone has more than one count but fewer than ten. The rearrangement links TRBV19 to TRBJ1-2; D is unclear. The CDR3 has 11 amino acids. Germline assignment: CDR1 LNHDA and CDR2 SQIVND (reference sequence). The V gene lost 3 bases and the J gene lost 8 bases, with 7 bases spanning the gap. CDR3: CASSILGGYTF. The CDR3 bases are TGTGCCAGTAGTATTTTGGGCGGCTACACCTTC.

A few counts support this clone. The V gene is TRBV25-1, the J gene TRBJ2-7; the D gene is possibly TRBD1 (5 bases). The germline gives CDR1 MGHDK, CDR2 SYGVNS. V gave up 4 bases and J gave up 2 bases, with 18 bases separating them. This CDR3 is built from 16 residues. CDR3: CASSVGHGWTPYEQYF. The CDR3 DNA follows: TGTGCCAGCAGTGTCGGACACGGGTGGACACCCTACGAGCAGTACTTC.

The chain joins TRBV18 to TRBJ2-1; TRBD2 agrees at 15 bases. V gave up 6 bases and J gave up 0 bases; unmatched junction bases: 3. CDR1 is KGHSH and CDR2 is LQKENI in the germline V gene. The CDR3 has 17 residues. This chain's CDR3 is CASSGTSGGSSYNEQFF. The CDR3 coding sequence is TGTGCCAGCTCTGGGACTAGCGGGGGGAGCTCCTACAATGAGCAGTTCTTC.

The chain joins TRBV4-3 to TRBJ2-1; unclear D gene. The CDR3 has 15 amino acids. Per the germline V gene, CDR1 is LGHNA and CDR2 is YSLEER. Trimming took 3 bases from V and 1 from J, leaving 10 bases between them. CDR3 sequence (DNA): TGCGCCAGCAGCCACGCGCCCATGTCCTACAATGAGCAGTTCTTC. It is translated as CASSHAPMSYNEQFF.